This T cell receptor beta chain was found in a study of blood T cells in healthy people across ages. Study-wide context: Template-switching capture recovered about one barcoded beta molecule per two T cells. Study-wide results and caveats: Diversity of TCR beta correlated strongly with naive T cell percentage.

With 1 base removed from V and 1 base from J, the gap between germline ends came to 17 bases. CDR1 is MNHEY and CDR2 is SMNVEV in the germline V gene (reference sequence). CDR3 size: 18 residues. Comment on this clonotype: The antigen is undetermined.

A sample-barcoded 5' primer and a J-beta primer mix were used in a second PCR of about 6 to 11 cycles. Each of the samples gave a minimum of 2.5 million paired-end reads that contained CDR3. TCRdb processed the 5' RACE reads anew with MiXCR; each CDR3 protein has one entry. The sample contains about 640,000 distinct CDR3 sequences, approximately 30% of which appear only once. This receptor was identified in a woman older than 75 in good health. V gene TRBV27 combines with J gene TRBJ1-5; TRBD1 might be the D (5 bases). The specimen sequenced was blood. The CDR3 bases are TGTGCCAGCAGTTTATTTAAAGGGGACGAGTGGAGCAATCAGCCCCAGCATTTT. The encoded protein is CASSLFKGDEWSNQPQHF.